A single sample gave rise to the 31 T cell receptor beta chains below, sequenced in a study of blood T cells in healthy people across ages. For the second PCR, which ran for 7 to 11 cycles, a sample-barcoded 5' primer and a J-beta primer mix were used. Each CDR3 protein is one row after TCRdb ran MiXCR on the 5' RACE reads. The table lists some 790,000 distinct CDR3 sequences, around 26% of them singletons. What was sequenced was blood. The source is an elderly woman in good health.

This clonotype was observed many times. V gene TRBV20-1 combines with J gene TRBJ1-2; TRBD1 is a possible D gene (5 bases). Trimming took off 2 bases at V and 2 bases at J, with 9 bases between the two ends. The V gene's germline CDR1 is DFQATT and CDR2 SNEGSKA (reference sequence). The CDR3 has 13 residues. This CDR3 is CSARSTVNYGYTF. The CDR3 region has the DNA TGCAGTGCTAGATCGACAGTGAACTATGGCTACACCTTC.

Only a few counts were recorded for this clonotype. The J gene is TRBJ2-7, the V gene TRBV6-1; the D call may be TRBD1 or TRBD2 (5 bases each). Matching the DNA end better, TRBJ2-5 makes the J call doubtful. CDR1 is MNHNS and CDR2 is SASEGT in the germline V gene. The CDR3 is 14 amino acids. The CDR3 DNA follows: TGTGCCAGCAGTGAGATCGGGGCCGTCGAGACCCAGTACTTC. Amino acids: CASSEIGAVETQYF.

This clonotype was seen ten or more times. The gene calls are TRBV6-2 or TRBV6-3 and TRBJ2-1, with TRBD2 identical over 10 bases. In germline, CDR1 is MNHEY, CDR2 SVGEGT. CDR3 length: 16 residues. Trimming removed 8 bases from V and 7 bases from J; junction bases left unmatched: 14. CDR3 sequence reads: CASGVTSSGGANEQFF. CDR3 bases: TGTGCCAGCGGAGTTACGTCCAGCGGGGGGGCGAATGAGCAGTTCTTC.

The chain couples TRBV28 to TRBJ2-7; tentative D call: TRBD2 (5 bases). The CDR3 is 14 residues long. V lost 4 bases, J lost 6 bases, and 16 bases lay in between. Looked up from germline, CDR1 is MDHEN and CDR2 is SYDVKM. The CDR3 sequence: CASSSPGLPSEQYF. CDR3 sequence (DNA): TGTGCCAGCAGTTCCCCCGGACTCCCCTCCGAGCAGTACTTC.

This clonotype has more than one count but fewer than ten. Given a much more abundant clone one base away, this may be a read error. The chain links TRBV4-1 to TRBJ2-5; 9 bases fit TRBD2. The J call may be wrong; the DNA end is better matched by TRBJ2-1. This CDR3 contains 17 residues. Germline V gene lookup returns CDR1 MGHRA and CDR2 YSYEKL. The CDR3 here is CASSLAGNQVGQETQFF. Written as DNA, the CDR3 is TGCGCCAGCAGTCTAGCGGGAAACCAAGTCGGGCAAGAGACCCAGTTCTTC.

This clonotype was seen repeatedly, ten times or more. The V and J genes are TRBV7-6 and TRBJ2-3; D is undetermined. The germline V and J ends were trimmed by 6 bases and 5 bases, with 6 bases remaining between them. Germline V CDR1 and CDR2: SGHVS, FNYEAQ. The CDR3 contains 11 residues. The CDR3 loop reads CASRIGDTQYF. Here the CDR3 DNA reads TGTGCCAGCAGAATAGGAGATACGCAGTATTTT.

This clonotype was seen a handful of times. At one end, the junction sequence differs from germline, possibly due to a read error. The chain is built from TRBV12-3 or TRBV12-4 and TRBJ1-2, with a weak D call TRBD1 (6 bases). The CDR3 extends over 11 amino acids. CDR3 amino acids: CASRLGGGYTF. CDR3 in DNA: TGTGCCAGCAGGTTAGGGGGTGGCTACACCTTC.

V is TRBV3-1 and J is TRBJ2-4; no clear D gene. V was pared by 1 base and J by 8 bases, with 12 bases between. Germline CDR1 and CDR2: LGHDT and YNNKEL (reference sequence). The CDR3 loop spans 14 amino acids. This CDR3 is CASSQAVGRDIQYF. DNA for the CDR3: TGTGCCAGCAGCCAAGCGGTTGGAAGGGACATTCAGTACTTC.

This clonotype came up many times. The chain has TRBV5-1 and TRBJ2-7; possible D gene TRBD1, 5 bases. The germline gives CDR1 SGHRS, CDR2 YFSETQ. V shed 5 bases and J shed 0 bases, with 12 bases lying between them. CDR3 length: 14 amino acids. In nucleotides, the CDR3 is TGCGCCAGCAGAACCGACAGTAACTCCTACGAGCAGTACTTC. This gives the protein CASRTDSNSYEQYF.

Comment on this clonotype: Possible read error: a much larger clone is one base away. The CDR3 region is CASPMGDGQYF. CDR3 bases: TGTGCCAGCCCAATGGGGGACGGGCAGTACTTC. The genes are TRBV21-1 and TRBJ2-5; the D call in the table, TRBD1, was not verified against the DNA. TRBV21-1 is an annotated pseudogene. This CDR3 comprises 11 residues.

This clonotype was recorded a few times. The gene calls are TRBV7-2 and TRBJ2-2; 8 bases align to TRBD1. CDR1 and CDR2 from the germline V gene are SGHTA and FQGNSA. The V segment lost 2 bases and the J segment 9 bases; nucleotides outside the gene matches: 2. This CDR3 has 13 residues. The CDR3 region has the DNA TGTGCCAGCAGCTTATGGGACAGGCGGGAGCTGTTTTTT. It translates to CASSLWDRRELFF.

This clonotype was picked up one time. J is TRBJ2-7 and V is TRBV7-2, with D maybe TRBD1 (5 bases). The CDR3 has 15 amino acids. V lost 1 base, J lost 1 base, and 11 bases lay in between. In germline, CDR1 is SGHTA, CDR2 FQGNSA. CDR3 sequence: CASSLVVTVSYEQYF. As DNA, the CDR3 is TGTGCCAGCAGCTTAGTCGTGACAGTTTCCTACGAGCAGTACTTC.

This clonotype was detected a few times. The gene calls are TRBV11-2 and TRBJ2-4; 9 nucleotides match TRBD2. The J call is uncertain, as TRBJ2-7 better fits the DNA end. The CDR3 totals 15 residues. Germline values: CDR1 SGHAT, CDR2 FQNNGV. The DNA of the CDR3 is TGTGCCAGCAGCCGTTTCTCGCGGGGGGGGAACGAGCAGTACTTC. Amino acids: CASSRFSRGGNEQYF.

This clonotype was detected many times. The chain carries TRBV12-3 or TRBV12-4 and TRBJ1-6; no clear D. The CDR3 is 13 residues long. The ends were cut back, 3 bases at V and 6 bases at J, with 6 bases in the middle. CDR3 region: CASSLGSNSPLHF. CDR3 coding DNA: TGTGCCAGCAGTTTGGGCAGTAATTCACCCCTCCACTTT.

This clonotype appeared a few times. A much larger clone is a single base away; this may be a read error. The chain uses TRBV11-2 and TRBJ2-5; TRBD2 aligns across 12 bases. The trim removed 0 bases at V and 11 bases at J, leaving 10 bases unmatched. The length of the CDR3 is 16 residues. The germline gives CDR1 SGHAT, CDR2 FQNNGV. CDR3 coding DNA: TGTGCCAGCAGCTTAGAAGTGCTAGCGGGGGGGCCACGGCAGTACTTC. Its translation: CASSLEVLAGGPRQYF.

This clonotype was seen ten or more times. V gene TRBV20-1 combines with J gene TRBJ2-7; possible D gene TRBD1, 6 bases. The germline V gene encodes CDR1 DFQATT and CDR2 SNEGSKA (reference sequence). V was cut by 1 base and J by 4 bases, with 14 bases left in between. The CDR3 is 14 amino acids. The CDR3: CSARARGGLYEQYF. The CDR3 nucleotides read TGCAGTGCTAGAGCCCGAGGGGGTCTTTACGAGCAGTACTTC.

This clonotype was observed many times. V usage is TRBV5-6 and J usage is TRBJ2-7; D is perhaps TRBD1 (6 bases). Trimming shortened V by 7 bases and J by 4 bases, and 21 bases separated the two germline ends. The germline V gene has CDR1 SGHDT and CDR2 YYEEEE. The CDR3 has 15 residues. The CDR3 protein is CASRKIGQLTYEQYF. CDR3 DNA: TGTGCCAGCCGAAAAATCGGACAGCTTACTTACGAGCAGTACTTC.

Many counts were recorded for this clonotype. The chain couples TRBV4-3 to TRBJ2-1; 10 bases fit TRBD1. The CDR3 is made up of 16 amino acids. CDR1 and CDR2 (germline): LGHNA, YSLEER. V was pared by 4 bases and J by 4 bases, with 7 bases of the junction left unmatched. The CDR3 sequence is CASSRDRDRGYNEQFF. The CDR3 nucleotides read TGCGCCAGCAGCCGAGACCGGGACAGGGGTTACAATGAGCAGTTCTTC.

The rearrangement uses TRBV9 and TRBJ1-2; TRBD1 is a possible D gene (6 bases). From germline, CDR1 is SGDLS and CDR2 YYNGEE. This CDR3 is built from 14 residues. V dropped 0 bases and J dropped 6 bases, with 12 bases sitting between them. CDR3 in amino acids: CASSVGRGPDGYTF. As DNA, the CDR3 is TGTGCCAGCAGCGTAGGTCGGGGGCCTGATGGCTACACCTTC.

This clonotype was counted ten times or more. V usage is TRBV12-3 or TRBV12-4 and J usage is TRBJ1-2, with no clear D. The CDR3 is made up of 14 amino acids. Trimming cost V 5 bases and J 8 bases, with 18 bases left between them. The CDR3 nucleotides are TGTGCCAGCAGTCCCTCACACGGGGTTCAAGGCTACACCTTC. This codes for CASSPSHGVQGYTF.

With respect to this clonotype: Compared with germline, one end of the junction differs, possibly owing to a read error. The rearrangement joins TRBV29-1 to TRBJ2-5; TRBD1 is a possible D gene (5 bases). This CDR3 contains 14 residues. CDR1 SQVTM and CDR2 ANQGSEA come from the germline V gene. As DNA, the CDR3 is TGCAGCGTTCATCAGGGCGCCCACCAAGAGACCCAGGACTTC. It encodes CSVHQGAHQETQDF.

As concerns this clonotype: A read error is possible here, since a much larger clone lies one base away. This chain links TRBV18 with TRBJ2-4, with 8 bases that match TRBD2. The end of the DNA aligns better with TRBJ2-7, so the J call may be wrong. The CDR3 contains 14 residues. Germline CDR1 KGHSH, CDR2 LQKENI. CDR3 sequence: CASPPPGGSYEQYF. In nucleotides, the CDR3 is TGTGCCAGCCCACCACCGGGGGGGTCCTACGAGCAGTACTTC.

With respect to this clonotype: A much bigger clone sits one base away, suggesting this may be a read error. The chain has TRBV28 and TRBJ2-5, with 10 bases that match TRBD2. Germline trimming cut 6 bases from V and 11 bases from J; bases unmatched to any gene: 12. From germline, CDR1 is MDHEN and CDR2 SYDVKM. CDR3 length equals 14 residues. CDR3 nucleotides: TGTGCCAGCAGAAGCGGGGGGGCAATATTTGAGCAGTACTTC. Translation gives CASRSGGAIFEQYF.

This clonotype was seen at least ten times. The chain carries TRBV9 and TRBJ2-7; the D is unclear. The germline V gene has CDR1 SGDLS and CDR2 YYNGEE. Trimming cost V 1 base and J 1 base, with 15 bases left between them. This CDR3 has 16 residues. The CDR3 reads CASSVRVPRGSYEQYF. The CDR3 nucleotides are TGTGCCAGCAGCGTACGAGTCCCCCGAGGATCCTACGAGCAGTACTTC. Filled out from reference TRBV9 and TRBJ2-7, the complete variable domain reads DSGVTQTPKHLITATGQRVTLRCSPRSGDLSVYWYQQSLDQGLQFLIQYYNGEERAKGNILERFSAQQFPDLHSELNLSSLELGDSALYFCASSVRVPRGSYEQYFGPGTRLTVT.

This rearrangement joins TRBV4-3 to TRBJ1-6; possibly TRBD1 for D (5 bases). The CDR3 loop spans 14 amino acids. V was cut by 1 base and J by 9 bases, with 10 bases left in between. The V gene's germline CDR1 is LGHNA and CDR2 YSLEER. The CDR3 sequence is CASSQAREGSPLHF. CDR3 sequence (DNA): TGCGCCAGCAGCCAAGCCAGGGAAGGTTCACCCCTCCACTTT.

In this sample, this clonotype turned up once. The gene calls are TRBV20-1 and TRBJ1-2, with 7 bases that match TRBD1. V trimming: 1 base; J trimming: 5 bases; junction bases outside the gene matches: 4. Germline CDR1 is DFQATT and CDR2 is SNEGSKA (reference sequence). The length of the CDR3 is 13 residues. CDR3 sequence: CSARVGTAYGYTF. The CDR3 DNA is TGCAGTGCTAGAGTCGGGACAGCATATGGCTACACCTTC.

The J gene is TRBJ2-2, the V gene TRBV4-1, with 8 bases lining up with TRBD1. Looked up from germline, CDR1 is MGHRA and CDR2 is YSYEKL. This CDR3 has 18 amino acids. The trim removed 3 bases at V and 8 bases at J, leaving 17 bases unmatched. This chain's CDR3 is CASSHIITGRGRSGELFF. As DNA, the CDR3 is TGCGCCAGCAGCCATATAATCACGGGCAGGGGGCGGTCGGGGGAGCTGTTTTTT.

This clonotype appeared many times. The chain joins TRBV7-2 to TRBJ2-1, with 7 bases fitting TRBD2. Trimming removed 0 bases from V and 9 bases from J; junction bases left unmatched: 8. CDR3 length equals 15 residues. Germline values: CDR1 SGHTA, CDR2 FQGNSA. CDR3 bases: TGTGCCAGCAGCTTAGCGACGGCAGGGAGGGGTGAGCAGTTCTTC. Translation gives CASSLATAGRGEQFF.

The chain couples TRBV11-2 to TRBJ2-1; the match to TRBD2 covers 8 bases. The CDR3 contains 13 residues. V gave up 5 bases and J gave up 8 bases; unmatched junction bases: 5. Germline V lookup: CDR1 SGHAT, CDR2 FQNNGV. Here the CDR3 DNA reads TGTGCCAGCAGCCGGAGCGGGAGCTATGAGCAGTTCTTC. Translation: CASSRSGSYEQFF.

This clonotype was seen more than once but under ten times. The chain links TRBV5-4 to TRBJ2-5; D possibly uses TRBD1 or TRBD2 (5 bases each). This CDR3 is 14 amino acids long. Trimming cost V 3 bases and J 3 bases, with 12 bases left between them. Germline assignment: CDR1 SGHNT and CDR2 YYREEE (reference sequence). The CDR3 is CASSWGTMEETQYF. In DNA form, the CDR3 reads TGTGCCAGCAGCTGGGGGACGATGGAAGAGACCCAGTACTTC. The full variable domain, rest sourced from reference TRBV5-4 and TRBJ2-5, is ETGVTQSPTHLIKTRGQQVTLRCSSQSGHNTVSWYQQALGQGPQFIFQYYREEENGRGNFPPRFSGLQFPNYSSELNVNALELDDSALYLCASSWGTMEETQYFGPGTRLLVL.

This clonotype came up once. With a much larger clone just one base away, this may be a read error. The V call is TRBV9, the J call TRBJ2-1; a weak D match, TRBD2 (5 bases). Germline loops: CDR1 SGDLS, CDR2 YYNGEE. V lost 0 bases to trimming and J lost 12 bases, with 13 bases between them. The CDR3 covers 13 residues. The CDR3 region has the DNA TGTGCCAGCAGCGTAGGTCCCGGGGATGGGCAGTTCTTC. This sequence encodes CASSVGPGDGQFF.